This T cell receptor (beta chain) was identified in a study of post-analysis software for immune sequencing data. Study-level information: Clinical courses comprised relapsing-remitting, secondary progressive and progressive-relapsing multiple sclerosis.

Study outcomes and limitations: Controls showed lower frequencies than patients for roughly five TRBV segments, and TRBV5-6, TRBV5-1 and TRBV20-1 were among these.

Germline V gene data show CDR1 as MNHEY and CDR2 as SVGAGI. The CDR3 runs 15 residues. With V trimmed by 5 bases and J by 5 bases, 6 bases remained unmatched. The TCR beta cDNA libraries carried unique molecular identifiers. TCRdb ran MiXCR on the PCR reads and lists one entry per CDR3 protein. The sample holds roughly 540,000 distinct CDR3 sequences, approximately 34% seen once. This clonotype has only a few counts. What it recognizes is unknown. V usage is TRBV6-5 and J usage is TRBJ1-6; 7 bases are a match to TRBD1. Sequenced input: blood. This sequence originates from a girl under 18 with multiple sclerosis. The CDR3 nucleotides read TGTGCCAGCAGTCCCGGGACAGACCATAATTCACCCCTCCACTTT. Amino acid sequence: CASSPGTDHNSPLHF.